This T cell receptor (beta chain) originates from a study of T cells of healthy individuals. TCRdb fed the 5' RACE reads into MiXCR, producing one record per CDR3 protein. Of around 63,000 distinct CDR3 sequences detected, about a sixth appear once; the ten largest clones hold approximately 4.8%. This clonotype was counted ten times or more. Germline assignment: CDR1 SGDLS and CDR2 YYNGEE. The V end was cut by 0 bases, the J end by 2 bases, with 8 bases between. This CDR3 has 15 amino acids. This clonotype was obtained from a human donor in good health. This chain joins TRBV9 and TRBJ1-4; no reliable D call. In DNA form, the CDR3 reads TGTGCCAGCAGCGTAGGAGGCAGGACTAATGAAAAACTGTTTTTT. Residues: CASSVGGRTNEKLFF.